This T cell receptor (beta chain) was retrieved from a study of CD8+CD57+ T cells in acquired aplastic anemia. About the research overall: The average for DNA from sorted CD4+ and CD8+ cells was roughly 3 ug.

A remark on this clonotype: A read error may produce the germline difference seen at one junction end.

Investigators profiled TCR beta VDJ and CDR3 from genomic DNA template. One entry per CDR3 protein, called by TCRdb with MiXCR from the reads. The data show fewer than 300,000 distinct CDR3 sequences, with around 82% seen just once and about two fifths held by the top ten. For sequencing, patients were chosen who had shown expansion of CD8+CD57+ cells by flow cytometry. The germline V gene has CDR1 SGHTA and CDR2 FQGTGA. The CDR3 has 13 amino acids. The receptor comes from a human donor with aplastic anemia. Sequenced material: sorted CD4+, CD8+, or CD8+CD57+ T cells (not recorded which) from PBMCs. J is TRBJ1-2 and V is TRBV7-3; D uncertain. CDR3 in amino acids: CASSQSLENGYTF. The CDR3 DNA follows: TGCGCCAGCAGCCAAAGCCTAGAGAATGGCTACACCTTC.